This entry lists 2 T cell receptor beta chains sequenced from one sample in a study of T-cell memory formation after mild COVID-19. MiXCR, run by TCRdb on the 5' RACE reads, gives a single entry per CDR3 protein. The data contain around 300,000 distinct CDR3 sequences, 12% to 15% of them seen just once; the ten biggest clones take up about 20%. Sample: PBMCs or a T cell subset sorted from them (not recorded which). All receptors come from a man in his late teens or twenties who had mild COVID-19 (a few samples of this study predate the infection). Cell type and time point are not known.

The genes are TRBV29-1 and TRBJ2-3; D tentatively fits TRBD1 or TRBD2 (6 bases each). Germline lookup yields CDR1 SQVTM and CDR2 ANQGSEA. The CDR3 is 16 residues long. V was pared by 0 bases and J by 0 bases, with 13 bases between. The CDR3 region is CSVEDTWGASTDTQYF. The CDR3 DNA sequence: TGCAGCGTTGAAGATACGTGGGGGGCTAGCACAGATACGCAGTATTTT.

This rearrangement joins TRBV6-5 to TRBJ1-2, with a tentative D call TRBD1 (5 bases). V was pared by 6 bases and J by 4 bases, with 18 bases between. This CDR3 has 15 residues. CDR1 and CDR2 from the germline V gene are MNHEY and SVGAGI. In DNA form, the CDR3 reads TGTGCCAGCAGAGAACTGGGGGAGAACCTCTATGGCTACACCTTC. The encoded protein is CASRELGENLYGYTF.